Listed here is a single TCR beta chain. This sample was taken from a study of blood T cell repertoires in COVID-19. Overall study: Samples of COVID-19 (acute and convalescent) were obtained from the United States, Italy and Spain. PBMCs, B-cell-depleted T cells, or T cells were the source of the cDNA or gDNA that made up the material.

The CDR3 spans 15 residues. With 6 bases removed from V and 4 bases from J, the gap between germline ends came to 16 bases. Germline V gene sequence: CDR1 SGHAT, CDR2 FQNNGV. Per the original methods: Amplification of reference gene primers was used by the study to estimate nucleated cell counts. Generated by immunoSEQ multiplex PCR, the TCRdb table keeps only in-frame clones and is missing some. That table is the source of V, J and clone size, and D and trimming were worked out from the DNA. The table records 65,000 to 80,000 clones, approximately 89% of them present only once. The sequencing sample was made of peripheral blood. This clonotype originated in a human donor in a cohort sampled during active COVID-19. The rearrangement joins TRBV11-2 to TRBJ2-1; tentative D call: TRBD2 (6 bases). The DNA for the CDR3 is TGTGCCAGCAGTTCGCTCGCGGGGAAGTACAATGAGCAGTTCTTC. Translation gives CASSSLAGKYNEQFF.